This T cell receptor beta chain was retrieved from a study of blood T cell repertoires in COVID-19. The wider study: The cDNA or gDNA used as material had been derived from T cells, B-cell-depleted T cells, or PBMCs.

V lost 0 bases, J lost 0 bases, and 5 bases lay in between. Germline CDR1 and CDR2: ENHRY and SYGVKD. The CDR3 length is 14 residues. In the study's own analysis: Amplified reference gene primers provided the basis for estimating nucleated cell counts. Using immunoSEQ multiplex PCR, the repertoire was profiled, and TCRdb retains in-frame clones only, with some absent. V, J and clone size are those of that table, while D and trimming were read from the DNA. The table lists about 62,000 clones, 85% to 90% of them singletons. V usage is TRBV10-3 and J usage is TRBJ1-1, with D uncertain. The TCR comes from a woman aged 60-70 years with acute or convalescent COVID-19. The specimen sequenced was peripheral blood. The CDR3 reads CAISESRMNTEAFF. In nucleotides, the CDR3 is TGTGCCATCAGTGAGTCGAGGATGAACACTGAAGCTTTCTTT.